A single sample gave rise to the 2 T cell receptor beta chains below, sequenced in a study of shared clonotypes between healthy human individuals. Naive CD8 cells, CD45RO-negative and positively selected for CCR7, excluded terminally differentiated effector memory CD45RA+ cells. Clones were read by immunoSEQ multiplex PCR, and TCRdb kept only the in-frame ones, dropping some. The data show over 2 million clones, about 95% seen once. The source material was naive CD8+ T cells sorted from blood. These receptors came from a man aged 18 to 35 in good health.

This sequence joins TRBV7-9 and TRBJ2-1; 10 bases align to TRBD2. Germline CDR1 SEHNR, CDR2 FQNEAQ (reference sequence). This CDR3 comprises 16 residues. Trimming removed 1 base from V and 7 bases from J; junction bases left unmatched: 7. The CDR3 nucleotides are TGTGCCAGCAGCTTAGTGCTAGCGGGGGCGTGGAATGAGCAGTTCTTC. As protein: CASSLVLAGAWNEQFF.

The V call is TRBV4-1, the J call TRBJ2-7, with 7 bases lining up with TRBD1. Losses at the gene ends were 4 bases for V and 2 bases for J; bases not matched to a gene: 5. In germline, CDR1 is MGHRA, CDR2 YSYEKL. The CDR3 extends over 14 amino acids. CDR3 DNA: TGCGCCAGCAGCCTCCCGGGACAGCCCTACGAGCAGTACTTC. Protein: CASSLPGQPYEQYF.